A selection of T cell receptor beta chains follows, all from one sample in a study of Ad26.COV2.S vaccination and SARS-CoV-2 variants. Clones were sequenced by immunoSEQ multiplex PCR, and TCRdb holds only the in-frame ones, with some missing. Altogether 350,000 to 400,000 clones are present, roughly nine tenths being singletons, with the ten largest covering 3% to 4.5%. This specimen was peripheral blood, taken in a trial of Ad26.COV2.S vaccine versus placebo. The receptor source for this set is a person between 18 and 65 years old who received the Ad26.COV2.S COVID-19 vaccine or a placebo. The CDR3 runs from the conserved cysteine through the conserved F or W. The order of the fields is D gene, V gene, clone size, J gene, CDR3 protein, CDR3 DNA. The D gene is left open where the match is weak. For some rows the clone size is stated as once, few or many, or as a class when expanded; others skip it.

D: TRBD2; V: TRBV2; size: -; J: TRBJ2-7; CDR3: CASTLLAGGLNEQYF; DNA: TGTGCCAGCACCTTGTTAGCGGGGGGGCTAAACGAGCAGTACTTC
D: TRBD1; V: TRBV7-8; size: -; J: TRBJ1-6; CDR3: CASSLRDRGRSPLHF; DNA: TGTGCCAGCAGCTTACGGGACAGGGGACGATCACCCCTCCACTTT
D: -; V: TRBV10-2; size: -; J: TRBJ1-5; CDR3: CASDDFNQPQHF; DNA: TGCGCCAGCGACGACTTCAATCAGCCCCAGCATTTT
D: TRBD1; V: TRBV5-1; size: -; J: TRBJ2-1; CDR3: CASSSGQGNLNEQFF; DNA: TGCGCCAGCAGCTCGGGACAGGGAAACCTTAATGAGCAGTTCTTC
D: -; V: TRBV5-1; size: -; J: TRBJ1-1; CDR3: CASYSGRQNTEAFF; DNA: TGCGCCAGCTACTCGGGACGGCAGAACACTGAAGCTTTCTTT
D: -; V: TRBV11-3; size: -; J: TRBJ2-3; CDR3: CASGGAGTDTQYF; DNA: TGTGCCAGCGGGGGGGCGGGCACAGATACGCAGTATTTT
D: -; V: TRBV30; size: -; J: TRBJ1-1; CDR3: CAWSRTDFNRDTEAFF; DNA: TGTGCCTGGAGTCGCACGGACTTCAATAGGGACACTGAAGCTTTCTTT
D: -; V: TRBV7-2; size: -; J: TRBJ2-5; CDR3: CASSSLSENQQETQYF; DNA: TGTGCCAGCAGCTCCCTTTCTGAAAACCAACAAGAGACCCAGTACTTC
D: TRBD1; V: TRBV29-1; size: -; J: TRBJ1-2; CDR3: CSVDRDSYGYTF; DNA: TGCAGCGTTGATCGGGACAGCTATGGCTACACCTTC
D: TRBD1; V: TRBV5-6; size: -; J: TRBJ1-2; CDR3: CASSLGTGLDGYTF; DNA: TGTGCCAGCAGCTTGGGGACAGGGTTGGATGGCTACACCTTC
D: TRBD1; V: TRBV24-1; size: -; J: TRBJ2-7; CDR3: CATGQGALSEQYF; DNA: TGTGCCACCGGACAGGGGGCACTAAGCGAGCAGTACTTC
D: -; V: TRBV12-5; size: -; J: TRBJ2-1; CDR3: CASGAPGLQEQFF; DNA: TGTGCTAGTGGTGCTCCGGGACTCCAAGAGCAGTTCTTC
D: -; V: TRBV11-2; size: -; J: TRBJ2-7; CDR3: CASSLVRGEQYF; DNA: TGTGCCAGCAGCTTAGTCAGGGGCGAGCAGTACTTC
D: -; V: TRBV9; size: -; J: TRBJ1-1; CDR3: CASSVDRWTEAFF; DNA: TGTGCCAGCAGCGTTGACAGGTGGACTGAAGCTTTCTTT
D: TRBD1; V: TRBV3-1/TRBV3-2; size: -; J: TRBJ1-2; CDR3: CASSQVGTGRNYGYTF; DNA: TGTGCCAGCAGCCAAGTTGGGACAGGGAGGAACTATGGCTACACCTTC
D: TRBD1; V: TRBV3-1/TRBV3-2; size: once; J: TRBJ1-2; CDR3: CASSHTGTGGALSGYTF; DNA: TGTGCCAGCAGCCACACCGGGACAGGGGGCGCTCTAAGTGGCTACACCTTC
D: -; V: TRBV7-9; size: -; J: TRBJ1-2; CDR3: CASSTPAGRGDGYTF; DNA: TGTGCCAGCAGCACCCCAGCGGGCAGGGGAGATGGCTACACCTTC
D: -; V: TRBV29-1; size: -; J: TRBJ2-3; CDR3: CSVETGKTDTQYF; DNA: TGCAGCGTTGAGACCGGGAAGACAGATACGCAGTATTTT
D: TRBD1; V: TRBV14; size: -; J: TRBJ2-6; CDR3: CASSPVGTGTTKVANVLTF; DNA: TGTGCCAGCAGCCCCGTAGGGACAGGGACCACCAAAGTAGCCAACGTCCTGACTTTC
D: -; V: TRBV7-9; size: few; J: TRBJ1-6; CDR3: CASSFFRGEASPLHF; DNA: TGTGCCAGCAGCTTTTTTCGTGGGGAGGCCTCACCCCTCCACTTT
D: TRBD1; V: TRBV7-2; size: -; J: TRBJ1-1; CDR3: CASSLQTGGETEAFF; DNA: TGTGCCAGCAGCCTTCAGACAGGGGGCGAGACTGAAGCTTTCTTT
D: -; V: TRBV11-2; size: -; J: TRBJ1-3; CDR3: CASSLEISGNTIYF; DNA: TGTGCCAGCAGCTTAGAGATCTCTGGAAACACCATATATTTT
D: TRBD1; V: TRBV29-1; size: -; J: TRBJ1-4; CDR3: CSVRWTGANEKLFF; DNA: TGCAGCGTGAGATGGACAGGGGCAAATGAAAAACTGTTTTTT
D: -; V: TRBV6-2/TRBV6-3; size: -; J: TRBJ2-5; CDR3: CASSYSSSAETQYF; DNA: TGTGCCAGCAGTTACTCGTCGAGCGCGGAGACCCAGTACTTC
D: TRBD1; V: TRBV9; size: -; J: TRBJ1-1; CDR3: CASSVAPGQVNTEAFF; DNA: TGTGCCAGCAGCGTAGCTCCGGGACAGGTGAACACTGAAGCTTTCTTT
D: -; V: TRBV7-6; size: -; J: TRBJ2-3; CDR3: CASSWTSTDTQYF; DNA: TGTGCCAGCAGCTGGACTAGCACAGATACGCAGTATTTT
D: TRBD2; V: TRBV7-2; size: -; J: TRBJ2-5; CDR3: CASSLSSGARETQYF; DNA: TGTGCCAGCAGCTTATCGAGCGGGGCGCGGGAGACCCAGTACTTC
D: TRBD2; V: TRBV4-3; size: -; J: TRBJ2-1; CDR3: CASSQDAGGANEQFF; DNA: TGCGCCAGCAGCCAAGATGCGGGGGGGGCCAATGAGCAGTTCTTC
D: -; V: TRBV19; size: -; J: TRBJ2-2; CDR3: CASRGNWNTGELFF; DNA: TGTGCCAGTAGGGGGAATTGGAACACCGGGGAGCTGTTTTTT
D: -; V: TRBV6-1; size: -; J: TRBJ1-2; CDR3: CASSEGGYGYTF; DNA: TGTGCCAGCAGTGAAGGGGGCTATGGCTACACCTTC
D: -; V: TRBV7-9; size: -; J: TRBJ2-3; CDR3: CASSPDRNTDTQYF; DNA: TGTGCCAGCAGCCCAGACAGAAACACAGATACGCAGTATTTT
D: -; V: TRBV11-2; size: -; J: TRBJ1-1; CDR3: CASSLGGAAFF; DNA: TGTGCCAGCAGCTTGGGGGGAGCAGCTTTCTTT
D: -; V: TRBV30; size: -; J: TRBJ2-7; CDR3: CAWSVGVSYEQYF; DNA: TGTGCCTGGAGTGTAGGGGTTTCCTACGAGCAGTACTTC
D: TRBD2; V: TRBV3-1/TRBV3-2; size: -; J: TRBJ2-3; CDR3: CASSQGPASGGIATQYF; DNA: TGTGCCAGCAGCCAAGGCCCCGCTAGCGGGGGAATCGCAACGCAGTATTTT
D: -; V: TRBV5-1; size: -; J: TRBJ1-2; CDR3: CASSFDGEDGYTF; DNA: TGCGCCAGCAGCTTCGACGGAGAGGATGGCTACACCTTC
D: TRBD1; V: TRBV3-1/TRBV3-2; size: once; J: TRBJ1-1; CDR3: CASRLAGAGGGHTEAFF; DNA: TGTGCCAGCAGACTCGCTGGGGCAGGGGGCGGTCACACTGAAGCTTTCTTT
D: -; V: TRBV5-1; size: once; J: TRBJ2-3; CDR3: CASTTESSTDTQYF; DNA: TGCGCCAGCACGACGGAGTCTAGCACAGATACGCAGTATTTT
D: -; V: TRBV12-3/TRBV12-4; size: -; J: TRBJ1-4; CDR3: CASSPREKLFF; DNA: TGTGCCAGCAGTCCGAGAGAAAAACTGTTTTTT
D: -; V: TRBV21-1; size: -; J: TRBJ1-6; CDR3: CASSPPNQPVGKF; DNA: TGTGCCAGCAGCCCTCCAAACCAGCCGGTGGGGAAATTT
D: -; V: TRBV11-2; size: -; J: TRBJ2-7; CDR3: CASSPIRGRAGEQYF; DNA: TGTGCCAGCAGCCCCATTCGGGGCAGGGCGGGAGAGCAGTACTTC
D: TRBD1; V: TRBV7-9; size: -; J: TRBJ1-2; CDR3: CASSLGDRENYGYTF; DNA: TGTGCCAGCAGCTTGGGGGACAGGGAGAACTATGGCTACACCTTC
D: -; V: TRBV5-1; size: -; J: TRBJ2-7; CDR3: CASSQGGRGGSYEQYF; DNA: TGCGCCAGCAGCCAGGGGGGTCGGGGCGGGTCCTACGAGCAGTACTTC
D: TRBD1; V: TRBV5-1; size: many; J: TRBJ2-7; CDR3: CASSLAPGQGYEQYF; DNA: TGCGCCAGCAGCTTGGCCCCGGGACAGGGCTACGAGCAGTACTTC
D: -; V: TRBV10-1; size: once; J: TRBJ2-3; CDR3: CASSDGQGVGDTQYF; DNA: TGCGCCAGCAGTGATGGGCAGGGAGTTGGGGATACGCAGTATTTT
D: TRBD2; V: TRBV5-4; size: -; J: TRBJ2-5; CDR3: CASSLRGGQETQYF; DNA: TGTGCCAGCAGCCTGCGGGGGGGGCAAGAGACCCAGTACTTC
D: -; V: TRBV20-1; size: -; J: TRBJ1-2; CDR3: CSGGKGGYTF; DNA: TGCAGTGGAGGCAAGGGTGGCTACACCTTC
D: TRBD1; V: TRBV5-3; size: -; J: TRBJ1-1; CDR3: CARSSTVDRGSNTEAFF; DNA: TGTGCCAGAAGCTCAACGGTCGACAGGGGATCGAACACTGAAGCTTTCTTT
D: -; V: TRBV30; size: once; J: TRBJ1-3; CDR3: CAWRKGNTIYF; DNA: TGTGCCTGGAGGAAAGGAAACACCATATATTTT
D: -; V: TRBV5-8; size: -; J: TRBJ1-1; CDR3: CASSVDRNTEAFF; DNA: TGTGCCAGCAGCGTGGACAGAAACACTGAAGCTTTCTTT
D: TRBD2; V: TRBV3-1/TRBV3-2; size: -; J: TRBJ2-5; CDR3: CASSRWSGGARETQYF; DNA: TGTGCCAGCAGCCGCTGGAGCGGGGGGGCGAGAGAGACCCAGTACTTC
D: -; V: TRBV7-8; size: -; J: TRBJ1-6; CDR3: CASSLWSGRDNSPLHF; DNA: TGTGCCAGCAGCTTATGGTCAGGGCGAGATAATTCACCCCTCCACTTT